Presented here are 26 T cell receptor beta chains from one specimen sequenced in a study of shared clonotypes between healthy human individuals. Some clones are missing from TCRdb's copy, which holds only in-frame ones; the method was immunoSEQ multiplex PCR. In the table there are about 2.3 million clones, about 90% of which are singletons. Input material: naive CD4+ T cells from PBMCs. Subset in this sample: CD45RA+ positively selected. These receptors were collected from a man in his late teens or twenties in good health. Some clones in this sample may be carry-over from other donors' samples.

The chain uses TRBV2 and TRBJ2-3; 11 bases are shared with TRBD2. The V and J ends lost 6 bases and 0 bases, in that order; junction bases with no gene match: 2. Germline assignment: CDR1 SNHLY and CDR2 FYNNEI. This CDR3 has 15 residues. CDR3 in amino acids: CASRTSGTSTDTQYF. The CDR3 DNA reads TGTGCCAGCAGGACTAGCGGGACTAGCACAGATACGCAGTATTTT.

This chain connects TRBV23-1 to TRBJ1-2; 10 positions match TRBD1. Being an ORF, TRBV23-1 has a function that is uncertain. With V trimmed by 3 bases and J by 3 bases, 13 bases remained unmatched. The CDR3 consists of 18 residues. CDR3 sequence (DNA): TGCGCCAGCAGTCACCCAACCGGGACAGGGGTCCTAGACTATGGCTACACCTTC. This translates into CASSHPTGTGVLDYGYTF.

The chain employs TRBV19 and TRBJ1-2; TRBD1 might be the D (5 bases). V was pared by 5 bases and J by 7 bases, with 14 bases between. Per germline, CDR1 LNHDA and CDR2 SQIVND (reference sequence). This CDR3 contains 13 residues. The CDR3, as DNA: TGTGCCAGTAGTGTCCCAGCAGGGACTGGCTACACCTTC. As protein: CASSVPAGTGYTF.

V gene TRBV10-1 combines with J gene TRBJ1-1; the D gene is possibly TRBD1 (5 bases). The CDR3 is 16 amino acids. Deletions cut 3 bases from V and 1 base from J, with 15 bases between. The V gene's germline CDR1 is WNHNN and CDR2 SYGVQD (reference sequence). The DNA of the CDR3 is TGCGCCAGCAGTGATATCCCGGGACGAAGGAACACTGAAGCTTTCTTT. It yields the protein CASSDIPGRRNTEAFF.

The V call is TRBV19, the J call TRBJ2-6; D remains unclear. CDR1 is LNHDA, CDR2 SQIVND, per germline (reference sequence). There are 14 residues in the CDR3. V was pared by 10 bases and J by 4 bases, with 14 bases between. In DNA, the CDR3 is TGTGCCACCAGTCTGGGGTCCGGGGCCAACGTCCTGACTTTC. This codes for CATSLGSGANVLTF.

V usage is TRBV28 and J usage is TRBJ2-1, with a possible D match to TRBD2 (6 bases). Looked up from germline, CDR1 is MDHEN and CDR2 is SYDVKM. The CDR3 length is 16 residues. V lost 3 bases to trimming and J lost 5 bases, with 17 bases between them. The CDR3 loop reads CASSFLGTPLDNEQFF. CDR3 DNA sequence: TGTGCCAGCAGTTTCCTGGGGACTCCCCTCGACAATGAGCAGTTCTTC.

The V gene is TRBV27, the J gene TRBJ2-4, with 12 bases that match TRBD1. The length of the CDR3 is 15 residues. Losses at the gene ends were 5 bases for V and 5 bases for J; bases not matched to a gene: 4. The germline CDR1 and CDR2 sequences are MNHEY and SMNVEV (reference sequence). The CDR3 protein is CASSHRDRGQNIQYF. The CDR3 bases are TGTGCCAGCAGTCACCGGGACAGGGGGCAAAACATTCAGTACTTC.

V gene TRBV18 combines with J gene TRBJ2-5; D is perhaps TRBD1 (6 bases). This CDR3 has 15 residues. Germline V lookup: CDR1 KGHSH, CDR2 LQKENI. Between the trimmed V and J ends, which lost 2 bases and 3 bases, there was a span of 13 bases. Here the CDR3 DNA reads TGTGCCAGCTCACCAGGGGTGGCAGGGGAAGAGACCCAGTACTTC. Translation: CASSPGVAGEETQYF. Based on the CDR3 plus reference TRBV18 and TRBJ2-5, the full variable domain is NAGVMQNPRHLVRRRGQEARLRCSPMKGHSHVYWYRQLPEEGLKFMVYLQKENIIDESGMPKERFSAEFPKEGPSILRIQQVVRGDSAAYFCASSPGVAGEETQYFGPGTRLLVL.

The CDR3 reads CASSPGGGLNQPQHF. The CDR3, as DNA: TGTGCCAGCTCACCAGGTGGCGGACTAAATCAGCCCCAGCATTTT. The chain carries TRBV18 and TRBJ1-5, with D hard to call. In germline, CDR1 is KGHSH, CDR2 LQKENI. This CDR3 is built from 15 residues. The V end lost 2 bases, the J end lost 4 bases, and 12 bases lay between the germline ends.

The CDR3, as DNA: TGTGCCAGTCGTTCGGGGGCTGGGTATGGCTACACCTTC. The encoded protein is CASRSGAGYGYTF. The chain carries TRBV6-1 and TRBJ1-2; D might be TRBD1 (6 bases). The CDR3 is 13 residues long. Germline values: CDR1 MNHNS, CDR2 SASEGT. Trimming stripped 9 bases from V and 5 bases from J, with 16 bases between.

This chain joins TRBV6-1 and TRBJ2-1; D is perhaps TRBD2 (5 bases). The CDR3 sequence is 13 residues long. Germline values: CDR1 MNHNS, CDR2 SASEGT. The V end was cut by 0 bases, the J end by 12 bases, with 12 bases between. Written as DNA, the CDR3 is TGTGCCAGCAGTGAAGCCTTAGCGTTCGTGCAGTTCTTC. Translating gives CASSEALAFVQFF.

The chain combines TRBV7-9 with TRBJ1-3; D unresolved. Germline CDR1 is SEHNR and CDR2 is FQNEAQ (reference sequence). There are 12 residues in the CDR3. The V gene lost 5 bases and the J gene lost 8 bases, with 10 bases spanning the gap. This CDR3 is CASSLGVDTIYF. In DNA form, the CDR3 reads TGTGCCAGCAGCCTAGGCGTGGACACCATATATTTT.

There are a few counts of this clone. Other nucleotide sequences in the sample specify the same CDR3. The V call is TRBV6-5, the J call TRBJ1-2, with no clear D. The CDR3 has 13 amino acids. Trimming left V 0 bases short and J 8 bases short, with 10 bases between. The germline CDR1 and CDR2 sequences are MNHEY and SVGAGI. In nucleotides, the CDR3 is TGTGCCAGCAGTTACTCGAACAGAGGCGGCTACACCTTC. Protein product: CASSYSNRGGYTF.

The rearrangement uses TRBV4-3 and TRBJ2-3; D not certain. The CDR3 runs to 13 residues. CDR1 is LGHNA and CDR2 is YSLEER in the germline V gene. With 0 bases removed from V and 8 bases from J, the gap between germline ends came to 9 bases. CDR3 amino acids: CASSQDVGVTQYF. For the CDR3, the DNA is TGCGCCAGCAGCCAAGATGTGGGCGTTACGCAGTATTTT.

The rearrangement links TRBV6-4 to TRBJ2-3, with D hard to call. Germline assignment: CDR1 MRHNA and CDR2 SNTAGT. V was shortened by 4 bases and J by 6 bases, with 14 bases between the two germline ends. CDR3 length: 14 amino acids. For the CDR3, the DNA is TGTGCCAGCAGTGCCCAAGGGTTCAGGGATACGCAGTATTTT. Amino acid sequence: CASSAQGFRDTQYF.

This sequence joins TRBV11-2 and TRBJ1-1, with D unclear. Germline assignment: CDR1 SGHAT and CDR2 FQNNGV. Between the trimmed V and J ends, which lost 0 bases and 11 bases, there was a span of 13 bases. The CDR3 runs to 13 residues. The CDR3 DNA follows: TGTGCCAGCAGCTTAGATAGAGGGCAGGCGGCTTTCTTT. Protein product: CASSLDRGQAAFF.

The chain links TRBV7-2 to TRBJ2-5, with TRBD2 matching 16 bases. The germline V gene encodes CDR1 SGHTA and CDR2 FQGNSA. The CDR3 contains 17 residues. The J segment lost 4 bases and the V segment lost 5 bases, leaving 7 bases of the junction unmatched. The CDR3 loop is CASSRAGTSGRGETQYF. CDR3 DNA sequence: TGTGCCAGCAGCCGGGCCGGGACTAGCGGGAGGGGAGAGACCCAGTACTTC. Supplemented by reference TRBV7-2 and TRBJ2-5, the full variable domain reads GAGVSQSPSNKVTEKGKDVELRCDPISGHTALYWYRQSLGQGLEFLIYFQGNSAPDKSGLPSDRFSAERTGGSVSTLTIQRTQQEDSAVYLCASSRAGTSGRGETQYFGPGTRLLVL.

The chain combines TRBV27 with TRBJ2-7, with TRBD1 as a possible D gene (5 bases). The germline V gene has CDR1 MNHEY and CDR2 SMNVEV (reference sequence). The CDR3 has 13 amino acids. The V gene lost 0 bases and the J gene lost 9 bases, with 12 bases spanning the gap. This CDR3 reads CASSLSRTGAQYF. CDR3 bases: TGTGCCAGCAGTTTATCCCGAACAGGTGCGCAGTACTTC.

The chain employs TRBV5-1 and TRBJ1-1, with D possibly matching TRBD1 (5 bases). Trimming took off 5 bases at V and 4 bases at J, with 15 bases between the two ends. In germline, CDR1 is SGHRS, CDR2 YFSETQ. This CDR3 region has 14 residues. DNA of the CDR3: TGCGCCAGCAGATCGAGGGGCGCGGCCACTGAAGCTTTCTTT. Residues: CASRSRGAATEAFF.

The CDR3 DNA follows: TGCGCCAGCAGCTGGTCGGGGCTTAGGGGGACAGGGGCGGACGAGCAGTACTTC. Protein: CASSWSGLRGTGADEQYF. The gene calls are TRBV5-1 and TRBJ2-7; 10 bases line up with TRBD1. Germline V CDR1 and CDR2: SGHRS, YFSETQ. CDR3 length: 18 residues. Germline trimming cut 3 bases from V and 5 bases from J; bases unmatched to any gene: 17.

The chain links TRBV29-1 to TRBJ1-4; 7 bases are a match to TRBD1. This CDR3 region has 13 residues. J was trimmed by 8 bases and V by 4 bases; bases with no gene match: 7. Germline loops: CDR1 SQVTM, CDR2 ANQGSEA. This chain's CDR3 is CSVGGQLGEKLFF. The CDR3 DNA reads as TGCAGCGTTGGGGGACAGCTAGGAGAAAAACTGTTTTTT. Based on the CDR3 plus reference TRBV29-1 and TRBJ1-4, the full variable domain is SAVISQKPSRDICQRGTSLTIQCQVDSQVTMMFWYRQQPGQSLTLIATANQGSEATYESGFVIDKFPISRPNLTFSTLTVSNMSPEDSSIYLCSVGGQLGEKLFFGSGTQLSVL.

V and J are TRBV5-1 and TRBJ2-7, with TRBD2 as a possible D gene (7 bases). Germline assignment: CDR1 SGHRS and CDR2 YFSETQ. The CDR3 totals 15 residues. V was trimmed by 4 bases and J by 3 bases, leaving 17 bases between them. The CDR3 reads CASSLGLGGFYEQYF. CDR3 bases: TGCGCCAGCAGCCTAGGACTAGGGGGATTCTACGAGCAGTACTTC. The full variable domain, rest sourced from reference TRBV5-1 and TRBJ2-7, is KAGVTQTPRYLIKTRGQQVTLSCSPISGHRSVSWYQQTPGQGLQFLFEYFSETQRNKGNFPGRFSGRQFSNSRSEMNVSTLELGDSALYLCASSLGLGGFYEQYFGPGTRLTVT.

The rearrangement joins TRBV7-9 to TRBJ1-1; D is possibly TRBD1 (5 bases). Trimming removed 1 base from V and 6 bases from J, with 21 bases in between. Germline loops: CDR1 SEHNR, CDR2 FQNEAQ (reference sequence). CDR3 length equals 17 residues. CDR3: CASSLGLSERGSSEAFF. The CDR3 coding sequence is TGTGCCAGCAGCTTAGGACTAAGCGAGAGGGGCAGCTCTGAAGCTTTCTTT.

V and J are TRBV5-6 and TRBJ2-7; 10 bases fit TRBD2. Trimming removed 3 bases from V and 4 bases from J; junction bases left unmatched: 10. Germline V gives CDR1 SGHDT, CDR2 YYEEEE. This CDR3 is built from 16 residues. CDR3 region: CASSYGPGTSAYEQYF. The DNA for the CDR3 is TGTGCCAGCAGCTATGGCCCCGGGACTAGCGCGTACGAGCAGTACTTC.

The rearrangement joins TRBV19 to TRBJ2-2, with 7 bases lining up with TRBD1. Germline V lookup: CDR1 LNHDA, CDR2 SQIVND (reference sequence). Trimming cost V 4 bases and J 4 bases; bases outside gene matches: 9. CDR3 size: 16 residues. CDR3 nucleotides: TGTGCCAGTAGTACCTCCCCGGGACAGAGCACCGGGGAGCTGTTTTTT. The encoded protein is CASSTSPGQSTGELFF.

This chain joins TRBV9 and TRBJ2-3, with a weak D call TRBD2 (6 bases). The CDR3 extends over 14 amino acids. Germline values: CDR1 SGDLS, CDR2 YYNGEE. Trimming pared 3 bases from V and 3 bases from J, leaving 11 bases between. CDR3 sequence: CASSATGTTDTQYF. The CDR3 nucleotides are TGTGCCAGCAGCGCGACCGGGACTACAGATACGCAGTATTTT.